Given below is one T cell receptor beta chain in context. Antigen specificity is unknown. The sample originates from a study of immune heterogeneity within non-small cell lung tumors. Study findings and constraints: The correlation between local T-cell clonality and local tumor mutational burden was positive, moderate in strength and statistically significant, with R 0.3 to 0.4. While identical dominant CDR3 beta clonotypes recurred across tumor sites within a patient, high-frequency clones unique to individual sites also appeared.

Multiplex PCR amplified TCR beta CDR3 with 32 V and 13 J primers. TCRdb processed the multiplex PCR reads anew with MiXCR; each CDR3 protein has one entry. Altogether roughly 3,600 distinct CDR3 sequences are present, about two fifths being singletons, with the ten largest covering 15%. Template came from bulk tumor genomic DNA, at roughly 600 ng per sample. Several biopsies per primary tumor, spaced far apart, were taken during surgery. Undergoing curative surgery were patients whose non-small cell lung cancer was untreated and newly diagnosed. This CDR3 has 14 residues. In germline, CDR1 is SGHTA, CDR2 FQGNSA.

Sequencing was carried out using lung tumor tissue. The origin of this receptor is a man between 65 and 80 years old with non-small cell lung cancer. This chain joins TRBV7-2 and TRBJ2-7, with TRBD2 identical over 10 bases. The CDR3 loop is CVSSLGLANNEQYF. The CDR3 DNA reads TGTGTTAGCAGCCTGGGACTAGCGAACAACGAGCAGTACTTC.